This TCR beta chain was captured by sequencing in a study of cytomegalovirus exposure and HLA in healthy donors. Whole-study findings and limits: The study listed approximately 170 cytomegalovirus-associated TCR beta chains. As a later analysis showed, a missense DCLRE1C variant was linked to trimming of TCR beta V- and J-genes.

This CDR3 contains 15 residues. Germline V CDR1 and CDR2: SGDLS, YYNGEE. J was trimmed by 5 bases and V by 4 bases; bases with no gene match: 8. Regarding this clone: The antigen remains unidentified.

Both 60 Vbeta primers and 13 Jbeta primers went into the PCR. Assay used: immunoSEQ multiplex PCR; TCRdb lists only in-frame clones, some missing. The sample has under 140,000 clones; approximately 86% are singletons. The sample consisted of PBMCs. V and J are TRBV9 and TRBJ2-7, with 11 bases matching TRBD1. The TCR was taken from a man aged 40-50 years in good health and CMV-seronegative. CDR3 sequence (DNA): TGTGCCAGCAGCCGTACTGGACAGGGGGCGAACGAGCAGTACTTC. Amino acids: CASSRTGQGANEQYF.